This is a list of T cell receptor beta chains from one sample in a study of T cell changes during pregnancy in multiple sclerosis. Sequencing used immunoSEQ multiplex PCR; TCRdb keeps in-frame clones, though not all of them. Among around 40,000 clones listed, 85% to 95% were seen once. This specimen was CD8+ T cells from peripheral blood mononuclear cells, taken in the third trimester of pregnancy. The receptors stem from a female donor with multiple sclerosis, enrolled in a pregnancy study. CDR3s include the opening cysteine and the closing phenylalanine or tryptophan.

V gene,CDR3 protein
TRBV15,CATSHLGEEETQYF
TRBV27,CASTSLGLNEKLFF
TRBV19,CASRTGGTEAFF
TRBV11-2,CASSGLLWGQVNEQFF
TRBV6-5,CASSYRTEYTEAFF
TRBV7-9,CASSLDGGLTYGYTF
TRBV6-1,CASSESMGQGNQPQHF
TRBV9,CASSGSGGAGNEQFF
TRBV11-2,CASADRGGAQYF
TRBV7-3,CASRMGQEETQYF
TRBV7-9,CASSFSDSPLHF
TRBV11-2,CASIGLLGEAGYTF
TRBV19,CASSNRNSNQPQHF
TRBV11-3,CASSLGAGRGSYNEQFF
TRBV7-3,CASSLIGADTQYF
TRBV12-5,CASGPNRGPGEQFF